Shown below are 24 T cell receptor beta chains from a single sample sequenced in a study of T-cell reconstitution after alpha-beta-depleted transplantation in children. Unique molecular identifiers were incorporated into the prepared TCRbeta library. TCRdb reanalysed the PCR reads using MiXCR and keeps one entry per CDR3 protein. This sample carries just over 950,000 distinct CDR3 sequences, roughly 29% of them seen once, and the ten largest clones take roughly 30%. The sample consisted of PBMCs, mostly from graft donor cells, taken 360 days after TCRalphabeta/CD19-depleted stem cell transplant. The receptors were gathered from a boy younger than two who had a stem cell transplant for SCID, so the T cells may come from the graft donor.

J is TRBJ1-1 and V is TRBV6-5, with 7 bases lining up with TRBD1. The J segment lost 1 base and the V segment lost 2 bases, leaving 13 bases of the junction unmatched. Germline assignment: CDR1 MNHEY and CDR2 SVGAGI. The CDR3 runs 18 residues. CDR3 loop: CASSYVPTSRGWNTEAFF. Here the CDR3 DNA reads TGTGCCAGCAGTTACGTTCCGACCAGCAGGGGGTGGAACACTGAAGCTTTCTTT.

This clonotype occurred a few times. The gene calls are TRBV6-2 or TRBV6-3 and TRBJ2-7; 7 bases are a match to TRBD1. Unmatched junction bases numbered 4, after V lost 6 bases and J lost 5 bases. Germline V lookup: CDR1 MNHEY, CDR2 SVGEGT. The CDR3 loop spans 12 amino acids. This chain's CDR3 is CASRTTGDEQYF. The CDR3 nucleotides read TGTGCCAGCAGAACCACAGGGGACGAGCAGTACTTC.

This clonotype was observed a few times. This chain links TRBV20-1 with TRBJ2-6; D is ambiguous. The V end lost 5 bases, the J end lost 1 base, and 12 bases lay between the germline ends. CDR1 is DFQATT and CDR2 is SNEGSKA in the germline V gene (reference sequence). The CDR3 contains 15 residues. CDR3 sequence: CSAQLWGSGANVLTF. CDR3 bases: TGCAGTGCTCAGTTGTGGGGATCTGGGGCCAACGTCCTGACTTTC.

The chain links TRBV6-2 or TRBV6-3 to TRBJ2-3; 7 positions match TRBD2. This CDR3 has 14 residues. Germline trimming cut 4 bases from V and 4 bases from J; bases unmatched to any gene: 5. Germline CDR1 MNHEY, CDR2 SVGEGT. CDR3 sequence reads: CASSSKAGADTQYF. CDR3 DNA sequence: TGTGCCAGCAGTTCTAAGGCGGGGGCAGATACGCAGTATTTT.

Only a few counts were recorded for this clonotype. The chain couples TRBV12-3 or TRBV12-4 to TRBJ1-1; D unresolved. The V end lost 5 bases, the J end lost 0 bases, and 10 bases lay between the germline ends. CDR3 length equals 14 residues. The CDR3, as DNA: TGTGCCAGCAGTACCCGGACGGTGAACACTGAAGCTTTCTTT. Its protein is CASSTRTVNTEAFF.

The chain combines TRBV7-8 with TRBJ2-7, with TRBD2 as a possible D gene (5 bases). This CDR3 has 13 amino acids. Trimming cost V 5 bases and J 6 bases, with 14 bases left between them. Germline lookup yields CDR1 SGHVS and CDR2 FQNEAQ. In DNA form, the CDR3 reads TGTGCCAGCAGCAAGTACCCGGGGAGCGAGCAGTACTTC. Its protein product is CASSKYPGSEQYF.

This clonotype was seen only a few times. This chain connects TRBV7-8 to TRBJ2-1; TRBD2 matches 9 bases. The CDR3 is 17 residues long. V lost 2 bases to trimming and J lost 7 bases; unmatched junction nucleotides: 12. Germline lookup yields CDR1 SGHVS and CDR2 FQNEAQ. The chain's CDR3 is CASSLTVLAGLGNEQFF. CDR3 bases: TGTGCCAGCAGCTTAACGGTGCTAGCGGGGTTGGGGAATGAGCAGTTCTTC.

This clonotype was detected many times. The chain links TRBV27 to TRBJ2-5, with a possible D match to TRBD2 (5 bases). V was shortened by 2 bases and J by 5 bases, with 12 bases between the two germline ends. CDR3 size: 14 residues. CDR1 and CDR2 from the germline V gene are MNHEY and SMNVEV (reference sequence). The CDR3 is CASSLVSSGETQYF. In nucleotides, the CDR3 is TGTGCCAGCAGTTTAGTATCGTCGGGGGAGACCCAGTACTTC.

The V and J genes are TRBV5-1 and TRBJ2-1, with 8 bases fitting TRBD1. Germline V gene lookup returns CDR1 SGHRS and CDR2 YFSETQ. The length of the CDR3 is 15 residues. The V gene end was trimmed by 4 bases and the J gene end by 9 bases; junction bases not matched to a gene: 12. CDR3 in amino acids: CASSRPGGTGGEQFF. CDR3 DNA sequence: TGCGCCAGCAGCCGGCCTGGGGGTACAGGGGGTGAGCAGTTCTTC.

The chain carries TRBV12-3 or TRBV12-4 and TRBJ2-5; possibly TRBD1 for D (6 bases). The V and J ends lost 5 bases and 5 bases respectively, with 18 bases between them. This CDR3 region has 15 residues. CDR3 in DNA: TGTGCCAGCAGTCCCCGACAGGTCGGGTGGGAGACCCAGTACTTC. It yields the protein CASSPRQVGWETQYF.

This clonotype occurred a few times. This chain joins TRBV7-3 and TRBJ1-1, with D unclear. CDR3 size: 13 residues. Trimming took off 5 bases at V and 1 base at J, with 8 bases between the two ends. Per the germline V gene, CDR1 is SGHTA and CDR2 is FQGTGA. CDR3 loop: CASSALRNTEAFF. The CDR3 DNA reads TGTGCCAGCAGCGCCCTGAGGAACACTGAAGCTTTCTTT.

The chain couples TRBV7-2 to TRBJ2-3, with unresolved D. Germline V gene data show CDR1 as SGHTA and CDR2 as FQGNSA. Trimming removed 2 bases at V and 6 bases at J, with 9 bases between. This CDR3 has 13 amino acids. The CDR3 DNA reads TGTGCCAGCAGCTTAATAAGGGCCGATACGCAGTATTTT. It translates to CASSLIRADTQYF.

The chain recombines TRBV4-2 with TRBJ2-2; no firm D call. In germline, CDR1 is LGHNA, CDR2 YNFKEQ. The CDR3 consists of 13 residues. V gave up 2 bases and J gave up 5 bases, with 6 bases separating them. The CDR3 DNA follows: TGTGCCAGCAGCCAAAGGGTAACCGGGGAGCTGTTTTTT. This codes for CASSQRVTGELFF.

This clonotype was detected a few times. This chain connects TRBV7-6 to TRBJ2-7, with D perhaps matching TRBD1 (6 bases). The CDR3 is 15 residues long. Germline V gene data show CDR1 as SGHVS and CDR2 as FNYEAQ. Trimming took 3 bases from V and 2 from J, leaving 14 bases between them. CDR3 region: CASSLADSLAYEQYF. CDR3 nucleotides: TGTGCCAGCAGCTTGGCGGACAGTCTCGCCTACGAGCAGTACTTC. The full variable domain, rest sourced from reference TRBV7-6 and TRBJ2-7, is GAGVSQSPRYKVTKRGQDVALRCDPISGHVSLYWYRQALGQGPEFLTYFNYEAQQDKSGLPNDRFSAERPEGSISTLTIQRTEQRDSAMYRCASSLADSLAYEQYFGPGTRLTVT.

V usage is TRBV29-1 and J usage is TRBJ2-7; D call uncertain. The CDR3 is 11 residues long. Germline CDR1 is SQVTM and CDR2 is ANQGSEA. The V end was cut by 6 bases, the J end by 0 bases, with 6 bases between. CDR3 bases: TGCAGCGTCAGGTCCTCCTACGAGCAGTACTTC. Translation gives CSVRSSYEQYF.

This chain joins TRBV29-1 and TRBJ2-5; 7 nucleotides line up with TRBD1. Germline loops: CDR1 SQVTM, CDR2 ANQGSEA. The CDR3 contains 14 residues. The trim removed 4 bases at V and 4 bases at J, leaving 9 bases unmatched. This CDR3 is CSVGGQGVLETQYF. CDR3 coding DNA: TGCAGCGTTGGCGGGCAGGGGGTTTTAGAGACCCAGTACTTC.

The rearrangement joins TRBV5-1 to TRBJ2-3; 7 nucleotides align to TRBD2. J lost 2 bases, V lost 4 bases, and 7 bases had no gene match. The CDR3 sequence is 15 residues long. CDR1 and CDR2 (germline): SGHRS, YFSETQ. CDR3 sequence (DNA): TGCGCCAGCAGCAGGACGGGACTAAACACAGATACGCAGTATTTT. As protein: CASSRTGLNTDTQYF.

This clonotype was seen many times. This chain joins TRBV10-3 and TRBJ1-1; D unclear. The V and J ends lost 3 bases and 1 base respectively, with 6 bases between them. The V gene's germline CDR1 is ENHRY and CDR2 SYGVKD. The CDR3 has 13 amino acids. The CDR3 reads CAISERGNTEAFF. CDR3 bases: TGTGCCATCAGTGAACGAGGGAACACTGAAGCTTTCTTT.

A few counts support this clonotype. The chain recombines TRBV3-1 with TRBJ2-3, with 8 bases aligning to TRBD2. The CDR3 covers 16 residues. The germline V gene encodes CDR1 LGHDT and CDR2 YNNKEL (reference sequence). V was clipped by 4 bases and J by 3 bases; unmatched bases: 9. The CDR3 DNA sequence: TGTGCCAGCAGCCGGAGCGGGGGACCGAAGACAGATACGCAGTATTTT. Amino acid sequence: CASSRSGGPKTDTQYF.

A few counts support this clonotype. The genes are TRBV29-1 and TRBJ2-6, with TRBD1 matching 7 bases. V gave up 7 bases and J gave up 13 bases; unmatched junction bases: 10. Germline V gene sequence: CDR1 SQVTM, CDR2 ANQGSEA. This CDR3 has 12 residues. The CDR3 is CSAQGVLGVLTF. DNA for the CDR3: TGCAGCGCCCAGGGGGTCCTCGGGGTCCTGACTTTC.

The chain combines TRBV29-1 with TRBJ2-5; D is ambiguous. CDR3 length equals 10 residues. Deletions cut 4 bases from V and 4 bases from J, with 4 bases between. Germline V gene sequence: CDR1 SQVTM, CDR2 ANQGSEA. The DNA of the CDR3 is TGCAGCGTTGGTCCAGAGACCCAGTACTTC. As protein: CSVGPETQYF.

V is TRBV7-3 and J is TRBJ2-7, with 7 nucleotides matching TRBD1. The CDR3 is 16 residues long. The V gene's germline CDR1 is SGHTA and CDR2 FQGTGA. V trimming: 3 bases; J trimming: 1 base; junction bases outside the gene matches: 9. CDR3 sequence reads: CASSFTMGTESYEQYF. In DNA form, the CDR3 reads TGTGCCAGCAGCTTTACTATGGGGACAGAATCCTACGAGCAGTACTTC.

This clonotype was seen only a few times. The gene calls are TRBV24-1 and TRBJ2-1, with D possibly being TRBD2 (7 bases). Trimming cost V 0 bases and J 8 bases, with 19 bases left between them. The CDR3 spans 17 residues. The V gene's germline CDR1 is KGHDR and CDR2 SFDVKD. The chain's CDR3 is CATSDLQVSGGRDEQFF. In DNA form, the CDR3 reads TGTGCCACCAGTGATTTGCAGGTTTCCGGGGGGCGAGATGAGCAGTTCTTC.

This chain links TRBV20-1 with TRBJ2-7; D is possibly TRBD2 (5 bases). Germline CDR1 reads DFQATT; CDR2 reads SNEGSKA (reference sequence). The ends were cut back, 3 bases at V and 7 bases at J, with 16 bases in the middle. The CDR3 contains 13 residues. This CDR3 is CSASPPGPGEQYF. CDR3 DNA sequence: TGCAGTGCTAGCCCCCCCGGCCCGGGGGAGCAGTACTTC.